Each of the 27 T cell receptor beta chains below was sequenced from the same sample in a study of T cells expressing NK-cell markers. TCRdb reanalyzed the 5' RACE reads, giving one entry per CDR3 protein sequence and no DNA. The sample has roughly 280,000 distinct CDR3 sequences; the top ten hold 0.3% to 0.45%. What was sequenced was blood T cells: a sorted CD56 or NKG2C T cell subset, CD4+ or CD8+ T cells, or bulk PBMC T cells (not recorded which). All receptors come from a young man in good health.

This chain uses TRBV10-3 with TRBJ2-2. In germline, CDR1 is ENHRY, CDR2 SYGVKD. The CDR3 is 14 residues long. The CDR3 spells CAISDSTGTGELFF.

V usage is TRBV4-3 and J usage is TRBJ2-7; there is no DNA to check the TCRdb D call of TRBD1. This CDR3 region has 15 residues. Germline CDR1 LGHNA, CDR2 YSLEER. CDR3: CASSQGIQGGYEQYF.

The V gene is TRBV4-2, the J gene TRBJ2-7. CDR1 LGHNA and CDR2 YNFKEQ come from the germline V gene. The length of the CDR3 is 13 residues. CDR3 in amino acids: CASSHGQPYEQYF.

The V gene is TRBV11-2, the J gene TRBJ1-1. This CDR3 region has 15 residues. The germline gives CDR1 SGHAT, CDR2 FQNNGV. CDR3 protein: CASSLGVLGNTEAFF.

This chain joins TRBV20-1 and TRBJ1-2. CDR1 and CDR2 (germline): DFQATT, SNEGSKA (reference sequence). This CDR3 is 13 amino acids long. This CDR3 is CSARDGLNYGYTF.

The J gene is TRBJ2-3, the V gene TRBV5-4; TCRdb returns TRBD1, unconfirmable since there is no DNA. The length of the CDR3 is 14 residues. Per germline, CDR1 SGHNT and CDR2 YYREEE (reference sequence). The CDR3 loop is CASSPGTSADTQYF.

CDR3 residues: CASSLGVKVYNEQFF. The chain has TRBV5-6 and TRBJ2-1. The CDR3 sequence is 15 residues long. The germline CDR1 and CDR2 sequences are SGHDT and YYEEEE.

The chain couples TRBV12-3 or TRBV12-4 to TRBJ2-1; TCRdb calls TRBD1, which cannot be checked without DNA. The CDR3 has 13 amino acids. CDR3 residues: CASTNPLNNEQFF.

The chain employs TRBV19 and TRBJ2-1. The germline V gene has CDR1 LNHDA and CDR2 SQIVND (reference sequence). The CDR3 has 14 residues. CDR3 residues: CASSNGQFINEQFF.

This CDR3 reads CASSQDWTSGRRSGELFF. This chain connects TRBV14 to TRBJ2-2; TCRdb gives TRBD2 as the D gene, but with no DNA this cannot be confirmed. The CDR3 length is 18 residues. From germline, CDR1 is SGHDN and CDR2 FVKESK.

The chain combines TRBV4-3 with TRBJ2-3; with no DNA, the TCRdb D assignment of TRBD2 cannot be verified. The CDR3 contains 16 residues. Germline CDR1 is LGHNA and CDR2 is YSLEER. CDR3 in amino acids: CASSHISGSRTDTQYF.

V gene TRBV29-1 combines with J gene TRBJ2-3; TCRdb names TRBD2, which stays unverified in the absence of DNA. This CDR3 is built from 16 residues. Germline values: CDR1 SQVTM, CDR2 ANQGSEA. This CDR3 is CSVEDPAGISTDTQYF.

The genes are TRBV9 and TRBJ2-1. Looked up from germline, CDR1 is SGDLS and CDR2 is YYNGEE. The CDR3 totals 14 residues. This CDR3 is CASSVAYRNNEQFF.

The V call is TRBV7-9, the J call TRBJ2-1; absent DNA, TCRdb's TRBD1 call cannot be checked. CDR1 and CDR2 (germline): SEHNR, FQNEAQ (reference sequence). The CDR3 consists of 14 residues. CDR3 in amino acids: CASTPGRRGDEQFF.

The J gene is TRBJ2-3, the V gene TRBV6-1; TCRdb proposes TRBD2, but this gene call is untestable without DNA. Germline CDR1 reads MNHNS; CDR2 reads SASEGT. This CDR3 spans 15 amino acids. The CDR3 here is CASTLAGSGTDTQYF.

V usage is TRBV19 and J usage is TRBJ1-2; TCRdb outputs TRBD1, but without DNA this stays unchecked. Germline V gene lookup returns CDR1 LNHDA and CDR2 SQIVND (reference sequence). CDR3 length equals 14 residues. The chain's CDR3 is CASSREQWDYGYTF.

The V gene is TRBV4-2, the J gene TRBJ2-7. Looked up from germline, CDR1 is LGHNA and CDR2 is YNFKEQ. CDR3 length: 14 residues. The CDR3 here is CASSPRSPISEQYF.

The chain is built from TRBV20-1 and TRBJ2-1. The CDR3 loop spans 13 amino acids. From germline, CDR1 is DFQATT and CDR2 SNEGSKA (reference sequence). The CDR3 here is CSAREGVYNEQFF.

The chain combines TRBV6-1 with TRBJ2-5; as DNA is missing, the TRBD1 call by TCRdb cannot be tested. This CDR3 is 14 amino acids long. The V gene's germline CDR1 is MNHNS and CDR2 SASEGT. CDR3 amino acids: CASSDSTGGGTQYF.

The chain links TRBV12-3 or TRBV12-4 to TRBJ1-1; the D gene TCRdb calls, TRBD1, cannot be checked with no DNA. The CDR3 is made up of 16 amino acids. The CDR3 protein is CASRSTGGARNTEAFF.

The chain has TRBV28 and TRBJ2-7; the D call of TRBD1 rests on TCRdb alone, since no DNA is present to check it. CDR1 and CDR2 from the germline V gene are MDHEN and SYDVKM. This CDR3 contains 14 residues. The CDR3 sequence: CASSMDRGSYEQYF. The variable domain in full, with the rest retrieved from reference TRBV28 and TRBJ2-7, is DVKVTQSSRYLVKRTGEKVFLECVQDMDHENMFWYRQDPGLGLRLIYFSYDVKMKEKGDIPEGYSVSREKKERFSLILESASTNQTSMYLCASSMDRGSYEQYFGPGTRLTVT.

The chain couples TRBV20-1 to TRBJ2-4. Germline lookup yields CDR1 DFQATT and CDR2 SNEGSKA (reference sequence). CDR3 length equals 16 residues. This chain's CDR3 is CSARASESLAKNIQYF.

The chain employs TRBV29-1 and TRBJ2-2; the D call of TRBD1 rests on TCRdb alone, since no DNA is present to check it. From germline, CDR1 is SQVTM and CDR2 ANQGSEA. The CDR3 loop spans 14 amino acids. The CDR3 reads CSVERRQGPGELFF.

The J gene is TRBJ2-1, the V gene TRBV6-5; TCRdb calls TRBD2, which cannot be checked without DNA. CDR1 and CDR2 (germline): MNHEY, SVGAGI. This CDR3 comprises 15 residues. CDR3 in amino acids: CASKRREVSYNEQFF.

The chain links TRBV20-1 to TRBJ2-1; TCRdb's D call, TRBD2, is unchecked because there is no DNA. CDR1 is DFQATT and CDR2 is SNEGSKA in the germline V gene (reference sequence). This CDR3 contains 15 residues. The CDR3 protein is CSAETPGTSSNEQFF.

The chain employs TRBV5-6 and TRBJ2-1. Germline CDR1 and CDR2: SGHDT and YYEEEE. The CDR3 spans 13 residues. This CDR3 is CASSFRPDNEQFF.

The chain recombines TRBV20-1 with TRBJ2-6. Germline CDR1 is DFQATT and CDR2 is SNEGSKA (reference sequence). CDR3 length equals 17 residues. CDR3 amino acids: CSARDPTISSGANVLTF.